The 31 T cell receptor beta chains below come from one sample, sequenced in a study of blood T cell repertoires in COVID-19 (dated by TCRdb to about 2020). Library preparation used the immunoSEQ multiplex PCR assay. The clones in this table, taken by TCRdb from immuneACCESS, are in-frame only. Not every clone is retained; where verified, under half of the shortfall comes from an unresolved V gene, and the cause of the rest is unknown. This sample is represented by approximately 290,000 clones; 70% to 90% of them were singletons. About 4.3% of the sample lies in the top ten. The sample taken for sequencing was PBMCs or T cells enriched from blood (not recorded which). These receptors all come from a woman aged 25 to 39 who had recovered from COVID-19.

This clone was picked up one time. The chain couples TRBV9 to TRBJ2-6; TRBD1 matches at 10 bases. The CDR3 spans 18 residues. Looked up from germline, CDR1 is SGDLS and CDR2 is YYNGEE. The ends lost 0 bases at V and 3 bases at J; junction bases unmatched: 6. CDR3 nucleotide sequence: TGTGCCAGCAGCGTAGGACAGGGGGCTTATCGTGGGGCCAACGTCCTGACTTTC. Residues: CASSVGQGAYRGANVLTF.

The chain has TRBV5-8 and TRBJ1-4; the D is unclear. Trimming left V 4 bases short and J 8 bases short, with 12 bases between. The CDR3 consists of 13 residues. Germline CDR1 SGHTS, CDR2 YDEGEE. CDR3 bases: TGTGCCAGCAGCGGAGATTTCCAGGAAAAACTGTTTTTT. This sequence encodes CASSGDFQEKLFF.

The chain combines TRBV28 with TRBJ2-1, with TRBD2 identical over 11 bases. CDR1 MDHEN and CDR2 SYDVKM come from the germline V gene. J lost 2 bases, V lost 6 bases, and 6 bases had no gene match. The CDR3 loop spans 16 amino acids. The DNA of the CDR3 is TGTGCCAGCAGCCCCGCTAGCGGGGGGACCTACAATGAGCAGTTCTTC. This gives the protein CASSPASGGTYNEQFF.

The count of this clone is one. In DNA, the CDR3 is TGTGCCAGCACCCCTCAGGACAGGGGCACCGGGGAGCTGTTTTTT. It yields the protein CASTPQDRGTGELFF. The chain links TRBV6-5 to TRBJ2-2, with TRBD1 matching over 9 bases. This CDR3 is 15 amino acids long. From germline, CDR1 is MNHEY and CDR2 SVGAGI. V lost 7 bases, J lost 4 bases, and 7 bases stayed unmatched.

This chain links TRBV6-1 with TRBJ2-7; D possibly corresponds to TRBD1 (5 bases). CDR1 and CDR2 (germline): MNHNS, SASEGT. The CDR3 runs 19 residues. Trimming left V 2 bases short and J 0 bases short, with 23 bases between. The CDR3 DNA sequence: TGTGCCAGCAGTGAACCTCCGGTCCGATTAGACAGCAACTCCTACGAGCAGTACTTC. This encodes CASSEPPVRLDSNSYEQYF.

DNA of the CDR3: TGTGCCAGTACCCCCGCGACTTCGCTCAGCAATCAGCCCCAGCATTTT. It is translated as CASTPATSLSNQPQHF. The chain joins TRBV19 to TRBJ1-5; D is undetermined. CDR1 is LNHDA and CDR2 is SQIVND in the germline V gene (reference sequence). This CDR3 has 16 residues. Trimming pared 7 bases from V and 1 base from J, leaving 17 bases between.

This rearrangement joins TRBV6-5 to TRBJ2-2; TRBD1 matches at 8 bases. There are 16 residues in the CDR3. The J segment lost 5 bases and the V segment lost 2 bases, leaving 7 bases of the junction unmatched. CDR1 and CDR2 from the germline V gene are MNHEY and SVGAGI. The DNA of the CDR3 is TGTGCCAGCAGTTACGCCCGTGACAGGGGTACCGGGGAGCTGTTTTTT. Translation: CASSYARDRGTGELFF.

The rearrangement links TRBV18 to TRBJ2-1, with D hard to call. The CDR3 has 14 amino acids. Germline CDR1 reads KGHSH; CDR2 reads LQKENI. The V and J ends lost 6 bases and 4 bases respectively, with 13 bases between them. CDR3 protein: CASSRKTGYNEQFF. In DNA form, the CDR3 reads TGTGCCAGCTCGCGTAAGACTGGTTACAATGAGCAGTTCTTC.

The chain joins TRBV28 to TRBJ2-7; 11 nucleotides align to TRBD1. V dropped 7 bases and J dropped 6; count of bases not matched to a gene: 8. Germline V lookup: CDR1 MDHEN, CDR2 SYDVKM. The CDR3 sequence is 14 residues long. The CDR3 here is CASTQGQGAGEQYF. In DNA, the CDR3 is TGTGCCAGCACCCAAGGACAGGGGGCCGGCGAGCAGTACTTC.

This clone was seen once. V gene TRBV19 combines with J gene TRBJ2-1; perhaps TRBD1 as D (5 bases). The CDR3 runs to 15 residues. Trimming took off 7 bases at V and 0 bases at J, with 13 bases between the two ends. Per germline, CDR1 LNHDA and CDR2 SQIVND (reference sequence). The CDR3 DNA sequence: TGTGCCAGTAAGGAACAGGTTAGCTCCTACAATGAGCAGTTCTTC. As protein: CASKEQVSSYNEQFF.

The chain couples TRBV19 to TRBJ2-5, with 12 bases identical to TRBD2. The V segment lost 6 bases and the J segment 4 bases; nucleotides outside the gene matches: 6. Germline V CDR1 and CDR2: LNHDA, SQIVND (reference sequence). The CDR3 is 15 residues long. The CDR3 DNA follows: TGTGCCAGTAGCCGTAGGACTAGCGGGACAGAGACCCAGTACTTC. It yields the protein CASSRRTSGTETQYF.

This clone has a single count. The rearrangement links TRBV2 to TRBJ1-5; the match to TRBD1 covers 7 bases. This CDR3 contains 14 residues. Germline trimming cut 8 bases from V and 5 bases from J; bases unmatched to any gene: 9. Germline V gene lookup returns CDR1 SNHLY and CDR2 FYNNEI. The CDR3 protein is CASQDRDVDQPQHF. CDR3 coding DNA: TGTGCCAGCCAAGACAGGGACGTTGATCAGCCCCAGCATTTT.

The chain recombines TRBV19 with TRBJ1-2; 9 nucleotides match TRBD1. CDR1 is LNHDA, CDR2 SQIVND, per germline (reference sequence). The CDR3 contains 12 residues. Germline trimming cut 10 bases from V and 10 bases from J; bases unmatched to any gene: 10. CDR3 sequence reads: CAIKGDRASYTF. CDR3 DNA: TGTGCCATTAAGGGGGACAGGGCTTCCTACACCTTC.

The rearrangement uses TRBV9 and TRBJ2-7; D gene ambiguous. Per germline, CDR1 SGDLS and CDR2 YYNGEE. The CDR3 consists of 15 residues. Trimming removed 0 bases at V and 6 bases at J, with 16 bases between. For the CDR3, the DNA is TGTGCCAGCAGCGTAGAACCAGACAACCTTCTCGAGCAGTACTTC. Amino acid sequence: CASSVEPDNLLEQYF. Full variable domain (rest looked up from reference TRBV9 and TRBJ2-7): DSGVTQTPKHLITATGQRVTLRCSPRSGDLSVYWYQQSLDQGLQFLIQYYNGEERAKGNILERFSAQQFPDLHSELNLSSLELGDSALYFCASSVEPDNLLEQYFGPGTRLTVT.

The J gene is TRBJ2-1, the V gene TRBV2; D gene ambiguous. Germline CDR1 reads SNHLY; CDR2 reads FYNNEI. The CDR3 totals 11 residues. The V end was cut by 8 bases, the J end by 10 bases, with 12 bases between. This CDR3 is CASAYQAEQFF. CDR3 bases: TGTGCCAGCGCGTACCAAGCAGAGCAGTTCTTC.

This clone occurred a few times. Other DNA sequences in this specimen translate into the identical CDR3. V is TRBV11-3 and J is TRBJ1-1, with 8 positions matching TRBD1. There are 14 residues in the CDR3. CDR1 and CDR2 (germline): SGHNT, YENEEA. With 5 bases clipped from V and 1 base from J, the junction kept 3 bases outside the gene matches. CDR3 loop: CASSPGTGNTEAFF. CDR3 sequence (DNA): TGTGCCAGCAGCCCAGGGACAGGGAACACTGAAGCTTTCTTT.

This clone is a singleton in its sample. The J gene is TRBJ2-4, the V gene TRBV14; D is perhaps TRBD2 (6 bases). Trimming stripped 2 bases from V and 1 base from J, with 9 bases between. The CDR3 is 15 amino acids. CDR1 and CDR2 (germline): SGHDN, FVKESK. The CDR3 is CASSQRGGAKNIQYF. CDR3 DNA sequence: TGTGCCAGCAGCCAACGTGGAGGGGCCAAAAACATTCAGTACTTC. The whole variable domain, filled in from reference TRBV14 and TRBJ2-4, reads EAGVTQFPSHSVIEKGQTVTLRCDPISGHDNLYWYRRVMGKEIKFLLHFVKESKQDESGMPNNRFLAERTGGTYSTLKVQPAELEDSGVYFCASSQRGGAKNIQYFGAGTRLSVL.

The chain combines TRBV6-5 with TRBJ1-2; D remains unclear. This CDR3 region has 14 residues. Germline V gene lookup returns CDR1 MNHEY and CDR2 SVGAGI. The germline V and J ends were trimmed by 0 bases and 7 bases, with 12 bases remaining between them. As DNA, the CDR3 is TGTGCCAGCAGTTACTCAGAGGGTCGGGGTGGCTACACCTTC. It yields the protein CASSYSEGRGGYTF.

This chain uses TRBV5-1 with TRBJ1-6, with D possibly TRBD1 on 5 matching bases. The CDR3 covers 16 residues. V was cut by 0 bases and J by 10 bases, with 17 bases left in between. Germline V CDR1 and CDR2: SGHRS, YFSETQ. CDR3: CASSLARSQGASPLHF. CDR3 sequence (DNA): TGCGCCAGCAGCTTGGCCAGGAGCCAGGGCGCATCACCCCTCCACTTT.

V is TRBV5-1 and J is TRBJ2-6, with 7 bases aligning to TRBD1. Germline loops: CDR1 SGHRS, CDR2 YFSETQ. There are 15 residues in the CDR3. V dropped 4 bases and J dropped 1; count of bases not matched to a gene: 2. The CDR3 coding sequence is TGCGCCAGCAGCAGACAGGGATCTGGGGCCAACGTCCTGACTTTC. Amino acid sequence: CASSRQGSGANVLTF.

The sample holds one count of this clone. This chain connects TRBV10-1 to TRBJ2-3, with 11 bases lining up with TRBD2. The CDR3 has 13 residues. V lost 4 bases and J lost 9; bases outside the gene matches: 3. Germline CDR1 is WNHNN and CDR2 is SYGVQD (reference sequence). CDR3 in amino acids: CASSGTSGSTQYF. DNA of the CDR3: TGCGCCAGCAGTGGTACTAGCGGGAGCACGCAGTATTTT.

This chain uses TRBV28 with TRBJ1-2; 10 nucleotides align to TRBD1. This CDR3 spans 16 amino acids. Trimming took 9 bases from V and 8 from J; bases not matched to a gene: 18. From germline, CDR1 is MDHEN and CDR2 SYDVKM. Here the CDR3 DNA reads TGTGCCAGTCAGGGCCCTCTACCGACAGGGGGCTGGGGCTACACCTTC. It codes for CASQGPLPTGGWGYTF.

The chain has TRBV19 and TRBJ2-3, with 12 bases aligning to TRBD1. Germline V gives CDR1 LNHDA, CDR2 SQIVND (reference sequence). Losses at the gene ends were 7 bases for V and 2 bases for J; bases not matched to a gene: 7. This CDR3 has 16 amino acids. The CDR3 region has the DNA TGTGCCAGTAACGATCCGGGACAGGGGGCCACAGATACGCAGTATTTT. Translating it yields CASNDPGQGATDTQYF.

The chain links TRBV7-9 to TRBJ1-4, with D maybe TRBD1 (6 bases). There are 14 residues in the CDR3. V was cut by 2 bases and J by 8 bases, with 12 bases left in between. The germline V gene encodes CDR1 SEHNR and CDR2 FQNEAQ (reference sequence). This CDR3 is CASSLKQGGEKLFF. In DNA form, the CDR3 reads TGTGCCAGCAGCTTAAAACAGGGAGGGGAAAAACTGTTTTTT.

This chain connects TRBV7-8 to TRBJ1-6, with TRBD1 matching 7 bases. J gave up 12 bases and V 0 bases, and 2 bases lay outside the gene matches. CDR3 length equals 13 residues. CDR1 is SGHVS, CDR2 FQNEAQ, per germline. The CDR3 DNA sequence: TGTGCCAGCAGCTTAGCAAGGACAGGACCCCTCCACTTT. As protein: CASSLARTGPLHF.

The chain recombines TRBV7-6 with TRBJ2-5; D gene uncertain. Germline CDR1 is SGHVS and CDR2 is FNYEAQ. Trimming removed 0 bases from V and 2 bases from J, with 4 bases in between. The CDR3 runs to 13 residues. CDR3 bases: TGTGCCAGCAGCTTAGCTATTCAAGAGACCCAGTACTTC. It codes for CASSLAIQETQYF.

V usage is TRBV3-1 (or the pseudogene TRBV3-2) and J usage is TRBJ1-1; D is perhaps TRBD1 (5 bases). The CDR3 runs to 11 residues. Germline assignment: CDR1 LGHDT and CDR2 YNNKEL (reference sequence). Trimming removed 3 bases from V and 10 bases from J, with 9 bases in between. CDR3 sequence (DNA): TGTGCCAGCAGCCAGGGGGGGGGAGCTTTCTTT. The encoded protein is CASSQGGGAFF.

The chain uses TRBV18 and TRBJ1-2; possibly TRBD1 for D (6 bases). The V gene's germline CDR1 is KGHSH and CDR2 LQKENI. The CDR3 has 14 residues. V dropped 0 bases and J dropped 8 bases, with 13 bases sitting between them. The CDR3 here is CASSPPGGGRGYTF. The CDR3 DNA is TGTGCCAGCTCACCACCGGGAGGGGGTCGAGGCTACACCTTC. The whole variable domain, filled in from reference TRBV18 and TRBJ1-2, reads NAGVMQNPRHLVRRRGQEARLRCSPMKGHSHVYWYRQLPEEGLKFMVYLQKENIIDESGMPKERFSAEFPKEGPSILRIQQVVRGDSAAYFCASSPPGGGRGYTFGSGTRLTVV.

This chain links TRBV30 with TRBJ2-5; tentatively, D is TRBD2 (6 bases). Germline V lookup: CDR1 GTSNPN, CDR2 SVGIG (reference sequence). This CDR3 spans 13 amino acids. Trimming took 0 bases from V and 9 from J, leaving 14 bases between them. The CDR3 spells CAWSVTGVIPQYF. The CDR3 bases are TGTGCCTGGAGTGTAACGGGAGTAATCCCCCAGTACTTC.

The V call is TRBV30, the J call TRBJ1-3; D ambiguous. There are 13 residues in the CDR3. The germline V gene has CDR1 GTSNPN and CDR2 SVGIG (reference sequence). The CDR3: CAQYRSTGNTIYF. The CDR3 DNA sequence: TGTGCTCAGTATCGGAGCACTGGAAACACCATATATTTT. Filled out from reference TRBV30 and TRBJ1-3, the complete variable domain reads SQTIHQWPATLVQPVGSPLSLECTVEGTSNPNLYWYRQAAGRGLQLLFYSVGIGQISSEVPQNLSASRPQDRQFILSSKKLLLSDSGFYLCAQYRSTGNTIYFGEGSWLTVV.

This rearrangement joins TRBV5-1 to TRBJ1-5; 9 bases agree with TRBD1. The CDR3 is made up of 15 amino acids. V was clipped by 4 bases and J by 3 bases; unmatched bases: 5. Per germline, CDR1 SGHRS and CDR2 YFSETQ. The CDR3: CASSQTGGVNQPQHF. CDR3 nucleotide sequence: TGCGCCAGCAGCCAGACAGGGGGAGTCAATCAGCCCCAGCATTTT.